This T cell receptor beta chain was recorded in a study of blood T cell repertoires in COVID-19. Across the whole study: COVID-19 samples collected from the United States, Italy and Spain covered acute and convalescent phases. Sources were T cells, B-cell-depleted T cells, or PBMCs; the material itself was cDNA or gDNA.

As processed by the authors: Reference gene primer amplification in the assay estimated nucleated cell counts. Repertoires were generated with immunoSEQ multiplex PCR, while TCRdb's copy carries only in-frame clones and drops some. V and J calls and clone size are as listed in that table; D and trimming were resolved from the DNA. This table has about 30,000 clones, around 83% appearing once. The CDR3 length is 13 residues. Trimming took off 11 bases at V and 2 bases at J, with 13 bases between the two ends. The V gene's germline CDR1 is MGHRA and CDR2 YSYEKL. This clonotype was sampled from a human donor in a cohort sampled during active COVID-19. Sequencing was done on a sample of peripheral blood. V usage is TRBV4-1 and J usage is TRBJ1-3, with unresolved D. The CDR3 sequence is CAVAKVPGNTIYF. CDR3 DNA: TGCGCCGTGGCCAAAGTCCCTGGAAACACCATATATTTT.